This T cell receptor beta chain emerged from a study of blood T cells in healthy people across ages. Study background: Template switching captured about one barcoded beta molecule per two T cells. Overall study results and limits: Diversity was higher, and naive CD4+ cells more numerous, in long-lived donors than in aged donors. Estimates of diversity drawn from one million T cells were considered underestimates.

The germline V gene encodes CDR1 SGHTA and CDR2 FQGNSA. CDR3 size: 15 residues. V was cut by 2 bases and J by 2 bases, with 11 bases left in between. This clonotype was picked up many times. Its antigen is still unknown. Sample-barcoded 5' priming and a J-beta primer mix drove a second PCR of roughly 7 to 11 cycles. MiXCR was run by TCRdb on the 5' RACE reads, yielding one entry per CDR3 protein. The sample records 1.5 million or so distinct CDR3 sequences, about 42% being singletons. This rearrangement joins TRBV7-2 to TRBJ2-3; D uncertain. The receptor's source is a woman younger than 30 in good health. Input material: blood. As DNA, the CDR3 is TGTGCCAGCAGCTTATTATCAAGGACCACAGATACGCAGTATTTT. It is translated as CASSLLSRTTDTQYF.